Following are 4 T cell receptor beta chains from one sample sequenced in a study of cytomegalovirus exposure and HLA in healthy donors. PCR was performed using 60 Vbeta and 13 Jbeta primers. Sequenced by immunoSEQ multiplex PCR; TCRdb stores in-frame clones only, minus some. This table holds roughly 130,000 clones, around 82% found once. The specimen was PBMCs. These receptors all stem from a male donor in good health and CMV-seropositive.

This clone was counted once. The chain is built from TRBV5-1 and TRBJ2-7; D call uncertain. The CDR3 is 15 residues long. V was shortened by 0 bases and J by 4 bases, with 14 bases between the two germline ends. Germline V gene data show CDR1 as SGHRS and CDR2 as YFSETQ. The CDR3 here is CASSLDFLSTYEQYF. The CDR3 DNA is TGCGCCAGCAGCTTGGATTTCCTTTCTACTTACGAGCAGTACTTC.

CDR3 amino acids: CATSRWTAQDEQYF. CDR3 DNA: TGTGCCACCAGCAGATGGACAGCACAAGACGAGCAGTACTTC. The chain joins TRBV15 to TRBJ2-7, with D possibly being TRBD1 (6 bases). V lost 2 bases and J 5 bases, leaving 13 bases between the germline ends. The V gene's germline CDR1 is LNHNV and CDR2 YYDKDF (reference sequence). This CDR3 is built from 14 residues.

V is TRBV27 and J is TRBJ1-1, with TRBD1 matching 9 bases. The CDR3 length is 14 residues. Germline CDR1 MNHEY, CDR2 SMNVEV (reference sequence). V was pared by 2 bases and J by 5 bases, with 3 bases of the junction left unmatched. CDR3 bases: TGTGCCAGCAGTTTAGGGACAGGGAGGACTGAAGCTTTCTTT. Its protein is CASSLGTGRTEAFF.

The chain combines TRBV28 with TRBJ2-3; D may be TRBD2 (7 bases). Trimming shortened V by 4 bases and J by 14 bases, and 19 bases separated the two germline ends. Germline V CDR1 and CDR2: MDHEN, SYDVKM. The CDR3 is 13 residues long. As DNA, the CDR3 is TGTGCCAGCAGTTCCGGGGGGCCCGAAGGGGGGTATTTT. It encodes CASSSGGPEGGYF.